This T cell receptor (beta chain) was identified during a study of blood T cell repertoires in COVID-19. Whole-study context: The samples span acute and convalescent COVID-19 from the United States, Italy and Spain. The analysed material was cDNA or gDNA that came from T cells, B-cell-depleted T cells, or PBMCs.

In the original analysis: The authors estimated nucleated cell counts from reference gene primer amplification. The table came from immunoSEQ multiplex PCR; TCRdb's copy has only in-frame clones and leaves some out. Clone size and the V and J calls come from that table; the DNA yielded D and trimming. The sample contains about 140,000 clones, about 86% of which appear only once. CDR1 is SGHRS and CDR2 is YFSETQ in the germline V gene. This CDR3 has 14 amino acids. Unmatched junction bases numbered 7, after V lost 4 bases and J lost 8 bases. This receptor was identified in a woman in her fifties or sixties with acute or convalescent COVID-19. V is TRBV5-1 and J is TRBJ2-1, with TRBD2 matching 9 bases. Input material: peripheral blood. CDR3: CASSPGTSTDEQFF. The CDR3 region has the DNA TGCGCCAGCAGCCCAGGGACTAGCACGGATGAGCAGTTCTTC. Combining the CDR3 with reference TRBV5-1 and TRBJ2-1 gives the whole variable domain KAGVTQTPRYLIKTRGQQVTLSCSPISGHRSVSWYQQTPGQGLQFLFEYFSETQRNKGNFPGRFSGRQFSNSRSEMNVSTLELGDSALYLCASSPGTSTDEQFFGPGTRLTVL.